Sequencing of this TCR beta chain was carried out in a study of control samples from healthy donors and cancer patients. The length of the CDR3 is 12 residues. V dropped 0 bases and J dropped 5 bases, with 5 bases sitting between them. Germline V lookup: CDR1 SGHTS, CDR2 YDEGEE. Notes on this clone: The sample has other DNA sequences that encode this CDR3 too.

The repertoire was sequenced with immunoSEQ multiplex PCR; TCRdb's copy has only in-frame clones and lacks some. The table lists 150,000 or so clones, just under 95% of them singletons. Sequencing was done on a sample of PBMCs. The sequence was obtained from a man between 60 and 70 years old with colorectal cancer. The chain uses TRBV5-8 and TRBJ1-2; no clear D gene. This CDR3 is CASSLGGYGYTF. The CDR3 nucleotides are TGTGCCAGCAGCTTGGGCGGATATGGCTACACCTTC. The whole variable domain, remainder taken from reference TRBV5-8 and TRBJ1-2, is EAGVTQSPTHLIKTRGQQATLRCSPISGHTSVYWYQQALGLGLQFLLWYDEGEERNRGNFPPRFSGRQFPNYSSELNVNALELEDSALYLCASSLGGYGYTFGSGTRLTVV.